These 5 T cell receptor beta chains were all obtained from the same sample, sequenced in a study of cytomegalovirus exposure and HLA in healthy donors (dated 2017 in TCRdb). Library prep was done by the immunoSEQ multiplex PCR assay. For the multiplex PCR, a mixture combining 60 forward primers for TCR Vbeta segments and 13 reverse primers for TCR Jbeta segments was used. Not all clones reach the TCRdb copy of this immuneACCESS table, which keeps in-frame sequences only. Checked studies attribute under half of the gap to unresolved V genes and leave the rest unexplained. For this sample there are about 94,000 clones; roughly four fifths appear just once. The top ten hold around a tenth of the sample. Sequencing used PBMCs. All receptors come from a human donor in good health.

The chain employs TRBV12-5 and TRBJ2-3, with D tentatively TRBD2 (6 bases). The V gene's germline CDR1 is LGHNT and CDR2 FRNRAP. Between the trimmed V and J ends, which lost 5 bases and 3 bases, there was a span of 27 bases. The CDR3 is made up of 19 amino acids. Here the CDR3 reads CASGPFSERAGRKTDTQYF. The CDR3 nucleotides are TGTGCTAGTGGTCCCTTCTCAGAACGAGCGGGCAGGAAAACAGATACGCAGTATTTT.

The V call is TRBV18, the J call TRBJ1-5; a possible D gene is TRBD1 (5 bases). CDR3 length: 14 residues. V shed 3 bases and J shed 3 bases, with 9 bases lying between them. Germline V CDR1 and CDR2: KGHSH, LQKENI. CDR3 sequence: CASSPGGVNQPQHF. For the CDR3, the DNA is TGTGCCAGCTCACCGGGGGGAGTCAATCAGCCCCAGCATTTT.

This clone was counted only a few times. This CDR3 is also generated by other DNA sequences in the sample. The rearrangement links TRBV7-9 to TRBJ2-3; no reliable D call. V was pared by 2 bases and J by 1 base, with 7 bases between. The length of the CDR3 is 14 residues. Germline V gene sequence: CDR1 SEHNR, CDR2 FQNEAQ (reference sequence). The CDR3 protein is CASSLSTGTDTQYF. The CDR3 DNA sequence: TGTGCCAGCAGCTTATCGACTGGCACAGATACGCAGTATTTT.

The rearrangement uses TRBV7-3 and TRBJ1-3; 7 nucleotides line up with TRBD1. The CDR3 runs 13 residues. J lost 6 bases, V lost 5 bases, and 4 bases had no gene match. In germline, CDR1 is SGHTA, CDR2 FQGTGA. The CDR3 sequence is CASSPGQENTIYF. The DNA for the CDR3 is TGTGCCAGCAGCCCCGGACAGGAAAACACCATATATTTT.

The J gene is TRBJ1-5, the V gene TRBV9, with D perhaps TRBD1 (6 bases). Trimming took 0 bases from V and 7 from J, leaving 14 bases between them. The CDR3 consists of 15 residues. CDR1 SGDLS and CDR2 YYNGEE come from the germline V gene. The CDR3 bases are TGTGCCAGCAGCGTAGGAGGGGGAAGAGGGCAGCCCCAGCATTTT. Protein: CASSVGGGRGQPQHF.